Below are 28 T cell receptor beta chains sequenced from a single sample in a study of T cell repertoires in cytomegalovirus infection. TCRdb itself ran the reads through MiXCR, one entry per CDR3 protein. In the table there are about a million distinct CDR3 sequences, roughly 31% of which are singletons. Their recognized antigens are unknown. The material sequenced was cultured CD8+ T cells from PBMCs, taken from culture after CMV antigen stimulation. The receptors shown here come from a human donor in good health (CMV status not recorded). Some clones in this sample may be carry-over from other donors' samples.

V usage is TRBV6-6 and J usage is TRBJ2-7; D may be TRBD1 or TRBD2 (5 bases each). Germline lookup yields CDR1 MNHNY and CDR2 SVGAGI (reference sequence). V lost 5 bases, J lost 6 bases, and 14 bases lay in between. The CDR3 loop spans 13 amino acids. The CDR3 is CASSEWQGVEQYV. The CDR3 nucleotides read TGTGCCAGCAGTGAGTGGCAGGGAGTCGAGCAGTACGTC.

The chain has TRBV15 and TRBJ2-5; 7 bases are shared with TRBD1. J lost 3 bases, V lost 6 bases, and 7 bases had no gene match. CDR1 and CDR2 from the germline V gene are LNHNV and YYDKDF (reference sequence). This CDR3 is built from 14 residues. CDR3 DNA sequence: TGTGCCACCAGGAAGAACAGGGGAGAAGAGACCCAGTACTTC. It specifies CATRKNRGEETQYF.

This clonotype was seen a few times. This rearrangement joins TRBV29-1 to TRBJ1-2; no reliable D call. Trimming pared 4 bases from V and 8 bases from J, leaving 17 bases between. Germline assignment: CDR1 SQVTM and CDR2 ANQGSEA. The CDR3 is 13 residues long. CDR3: CSVVGGRTWGYTF. Here the CDR3 DNA reads TGCAGCGTTGTTGGCGGTCGGACCTGGGGCTACACCTTC.

This clonotype has more than one count but fewer than ten. This chain connects TRBV6-2 or TRBV6-3 to TRBJ2-7, with TRBD1 matching over 7 bases. Germline loops: CDR1 MNHEY, CDR2 SVGEGT. With 2 bases clipped from V and 7 bases from J, the junction kept 5 bases outside the gene matches. The CDR3 runs to 13 residues. The CDR3 DNA sequence: TGTGCCAGCAGTTACCTAATACAGGGGGAGCAGTACGTC. Amino acids: CASSYLIQGEQYV.

This clonotype was found a few times. This chain links TRBV11-3 with TRBJ1-1, with D possibly TRBD1 on 5 matching bases. Germline V CDR1 and CDR2: SGHNT, YENEEA. Trimming removed 4 bases at V and 4 bases at J, with 13 bases between. The CDR3 spans 14 residues. The CDR3 sequence: CASSYRGVGTEAFF. DNA for the CDR3: TGTGCCAGCAGCTATAGGGGCGTTGGCACTGAAGCTTTCTTT.

Worth noting for this clonotype: The CDR3 ends on some other residue instead of the conserved phenylalanine or tryptophan, so this is likely a read error. The rearrangement uses TRBV7-9 and TRBJ2-3, with D unresolved. Trimming left V 5 bases short and J 4 bases short, with 10 bases between. This CDR3 has 13 amino acids. The germline CDR1 and CDR2 sequences are SEHNR and FQNEAQ (reference sequence). CDR3 nucleotide sequence: TGTGCCAGCAGCCTACAGAGCGCAGATACGCAGTATTGT. As protein: CASSLQSADTQYC.

V gene TRBV7-9 combines with J gene TRBJ2-7, with a possible D match to TRBD2 (6 bases). The CDR3 extends over 12 amino acids. CDR1 is SEHNR, CDR2 FQNEAQ, per germline (reference sequence). Trimming pared 1 base from V and 7 bases from J, leaving 8 bases between. The CDR3, as DNA: TGTGCCAGCAGCTTAGGGGACTTTGAGCAGTACGTC. Translating it yields CASSLGDFEQYV.

This rearrangement joins TRBV7-6 to TRBJ2-2, with 11 bases that match TRBD2. V gave up 6 bases and J gave up 6 bases; unmatched junction bases: 9. CDR3 length: 16 residues. Germline CDR1 reads SGHVS; CDR2 reads FNYEAQ. The CDR3, as DNA: TGTGCCAGCAGGCAATTACTAGCGGGGGAGGCCGGGGAGCTGTTTTTT. This encodes CASRQLLAGEAGELFF. Drawing the rest from reference TRBV7-6 and TRBJ2-2, the complete variable domain is GAGVSQSPRYKVTKRGQDVALRCDPISGHVSLYWYRQALGQGPEFLTYFNYEAQQDKSGLPNDRFSAERPEGSISTLTIQRTEQRDSAMYRCASRQLLAGEAGELFFGEGSRLTVL.

This clonotype occurred a few times. The chain combines TRBV27 with TRBJ2-7; the D is unclear. The CDR3 has 16 amino acids. CDR1 MNHEY and CDR2 SMNVEV come from the germline V gene (reference sequence). V shed 1 base and J shed 0 bases, with 13 bases lying between them. CDR3 nucleotides: TGTGCCAGCAGTTTATATCTGGGCGCGAGCTCCTACGAGCAGTACTTC. Translated, it gives CASSLYLGASSYEQYF.

V usage is TRBV20-1 and J usage is TRBJ1-1; 8 bases fit TRBD1. This CDR3 region has 15 residues. The V gene end was trimmed by 8 bases and the J gene end by 0 bases; junction bases not matched to a gene: 11. Germline loops: CDR1 DFQATT, CDR2 SNEGSKA (reference sequence). The CDR3, as DNA: TGCAGTATCCCGACAGGGGCCAGACTGAACACTGAAGCTTTCTTT. It encodes CSIPTGARLNTEAFF.

Only a few counts were recorded for this clonotype. The V gene is TRBV7-8, the J gene TRBJ2-1; 8 bases match TRBD2. Trimming took 7 bases from V and 4 from J; bases not matched to a gene: 3. Germline V lookup: CDR1 SGHVS, CDR2 FQNEAQ. This CDR3 spans 13 amino acids. The CDR3 here is CASTGGFYNEQFF. CDR3 bases: TGTGCCAGCACGGGGGGGTTTTACAATGAGCAGTTCTTC.

This clonotype was picked up a small number of times. The chain combines TRBV7-9 with TRBJ2-7, with 7 bases matching TRBD1. Unmatched junction bases numbered 8, after V lost 0 bases and J lost 0 bases. The CDR3 loop spans 17 amino acids. Germline lookup yields CDR1 SEHNR and CDR2 FQNEAQ (reference sequence). CDR3 residues: CASSLATGVEGSYEQYF. For the CDR3, the DNA is TGTGCCAGCAGCTTAGCAACAGGGGTAGAAGGCTCCTACGAGCAGTACTTC.

J is TRBJ2-1 and V is TRBV6-2 or TRBV6-3; D is unresolved. Per the germline V gene, CDR1 is MNHEY and CDR2 is SVGEGT. The CDR3 length is 13 residues. Between the trimmed V and J ends, which lost 8 bases and 0 bases, there was a span of 8 bases. Here the CDR3 DNA reads TGTGCCAGCCAGGATCACTCCTACAATGAGCAGTTCTTC. As protein: CASQDHSYNEQFF.

As to this clonotype: A read error may account for a junction end that differs from germline. The chain has TRBV2 and TRBJ2-2, with 9 positions matching TRBD2. This CDR3 spans 15 amino acids. Germline lookup yields CDR1 SNHLY and CDR2 FYNNEI. The CDR3 DNA follows: TGTGCCACCAGTGGCGGGGGGGCTCACACCGGGGAGCTGTTTTTT. It codes for CATSGGGAHTGELFF. Combining the CDR3 with reference TRBV2 and TRBJ2-2 gives the whole variable domain EPEVTQTPSHQVTQMGQEVILRCVPISNHLYFYWYRQILGQKVEFLVSFYNNEISEKSEIFDDQFSVERPDGSNFTLKIRSTKLEDSAMYFCATSGGGAHTGELFFGEGSRLTVL.

The rearrangement links TRBV15 to TRBJ2-5; D gene uncertain. The germline V gene encodes CDR1 LNHNV and CDR2 YYDKDF (reference sequence). The CDR3 has 15 residues. Trimming stripped 0 bases from V and 3 bases from J, with 11 bases between. CDR3 bases: TGTGCCACCAGCAGAGATCTGCCGGAAAAAGAGACCCAGTACTTC. Translated, it gives CATSRDLPEKETQYF.

J is TRBJ2-1 and V is TRBV29-1; 10 positions match TRBD2. The germline V gene has CDR1 SQVTM and CDR2 ANQGSEA. With V trimmed by 0 bases and J by 1 base, 6 bases remained unmatched. This CDR3 is built from 17 residues. CDR3 protein: CSVEDPGLAFSYNEQFF. CDR3 DNA: TGCAGCGTTGAAGATCCGGGACTAGCGTTTTCCTACAATGAGCAGTTCTTC.

Only a few counts were recorded for this clonotype. The chain is built from TRBV4-1 and TRBJ2-3; 9 bases fit TRBD2. From germline, CDR1 is MGHRA and CDR2 YSYEKL. J was trimmed by 7 bases and V by 0 bases; bases with no gene match: 11. The CDR3 has 17 residues. The DNA of the CDR3 is TGCGCCAGCAGCCAAGATTTCGGGCCTAGCGGGAATTATACGCAGTATTTT. Translation: CASSQDFGPSGNYTQYF.

This clonotype appeared a single time. CDR3 bases: TGTGCCAGCAGCTTAGCGGCTGGGGGGGGTTCTGAAGCTTTCTTT. Translated, it gives CASSLAAGGGSEAFF. The V call is TRBV7-6, the J call TRBJ1-1; D is possibly TRBD1 (5 bases). Trimming cost V 0 bases and J 6 bases, with 14 bases left between them. This CDR3 has 15 amino acids. Germline V CDR1 and CDR2: SGHVS, FNYEAQ.

V and J are TRBV5-6 and TRBJ1-2, with TRBD1 matching over 10 bases. CDR1 is SGHDT, CDR2 YYEEEE, per germline. Germline trimming cut 0 bases from V and 4 bases from J; bases unmatched to any gene: 6. The CDR3 is 16 residues long. The CDR3 nucleotides are TGTGCCAGCAGCTTGGAGAACGGGACAGGGGTCTATGGCTACACCTTC. Its protein is CASSLENGTGVYGYTF.

This chain joins TRBV6-1 and TRBJ2-1; 9 bases are shared with TRBD2. Germline trimming cut 10 bases from V and 0 bases from J; bases unmatched to any gene: 10. Germline CDR1 MNHNS, CDR2 SASEGT. CDR3 size: 16 residues. The CDR3 protein is CATYPSGESSYNEQFF. In DNA form, the CDR3 reads TGTGCCACCTACCCTAGCGGGGAAAGCTCCTACAATGAGCAGTTCTTC.

In this sample, this clonotype turned up once. This rearrangement joins TRBV27 to TRBJ1-5; 8 bases align to TRBD1. V was clipped by 0 bases and J by 2 bases; unmatched bases: 3. Germline CDR1 is MNHEY and CDR2 is SMNVEV (reference sequence). This CDR3 comprises 16 residues. The CDR3 here is CASSLSTGQGNQPQHF. The CDR3, as DNA: TGTGCCAGCAGTTTATCTACGGGACAGGGCAATCAGCCCCAGCATTTT.

The chain is built from TRBV7-6 and TRBJ2-5; no clear D. V dropped 5 bases and J dropped 4 bases, with 20 bases sitting between them. CDR1 is SGHVS, CDR2 FNYEAQ, per germline. There are 16 residues in the CDR3. CDR3 nucleotide sequence: TGTGCCAGCAGCCCTCGGGCGGACGCCCCGGGAGAGACCCAGTACTTC. This codes for CASSPRADAPGETQYF.

V and J are TRBV10-3 and TRBJ2-7; D remains ambiguous. Trimming took off 8 bases at V and 1 base at J, with 12 bases between the two ends. This CDR3 has 13 residues. CDR1 and CDR2 from the germline V gene are ENHRY and SYGVKD. The CDR3 coding sequence is TGTGCCATCGAGTGCAGGAGATCCTACGAGCAGTACGTC. It codes for CAIECRRSYEQYV.

The V call is TRBV27, the J call TRBJ2-6; TRBD2 might be the D (6 bases). V dropped 10 bases and J dropped 0 bases, with 22 bases sitting between them. CDR1 is MNHEY and CDR2 is SMNVEV in the germline V gene (reference sequence). The CDR3 contains 18 residues. CDR3: CATKFGGDWSSGANVLTF. The DNA of the CDR3 is TGTGCCACAAAGTTTGGAGGGGACTGGTCCTCTGGGGCCAACGTCCTGACTTTC. Full variable domain (rest looked up from reference TRBV27 and TRBJ2-6): EAQVTQNPRYLITVTGKKLTVTCSQNMNHEYMSWYRQDPGLGLRQIYYSMNVEVTDKGDVPEGYKVSRKEKRNFPLILESPSPNQTSLYFCATKFGGDWSSGANVLTFGAGSRLTVL.

J is TRBJ2-2 and V is TRBV2; D unresolved. CDR1 is SNHLY, CDR2 FYNNEI, per germline. Trimming cost V 4 bases and J 0 bases, with 9 bases left between them. CDR3 size: 15 residues. CDR3 amino acids: CASSGRRTNTGELFF. The CDR3 bases are TGTGCCAGCAGTGGGAGACGGACGAACACCGGGGAGCTGTTTTTT.

This clonotype occurred many times. The chain couples TRBV7-8 to TRBJ2-1; 9 nucleotides line up with TRBD1. The germline V gene has CDR1 SGHVS and CDR2 FQNEAQ. This CDR3 is 16 amino acids long. The V and J ends lost 5 bases and 9 bases, in that order; junction bases with no gene match: 14. CDR3 bases: TGTGCCAGCAGCAAAAGGGACAGGGTGAGCTTGGGTGAGCAGTTCTTC. Translating it yields CASSKRDRVSLGEQFF.

This chain uses TRBV19 with TRBJ1-1; a weak D match, TRBD1 (5 bases). The germline gives CDR1 LNHDA, CDR2 SQIVND (reference sequence). The V gene lost 6 bases and the J gene lost 4 bases, with 15 bases spanning the gap. CDR3 length: 14 amino acids. CDR3 nucleotides: TGTGCCAGTAGGGAGGAGGGGCGGGTCACTGAAGCTTTCTTT. This gives the protein CASREEGRVTEAFF.

The chain links TRBV4-1 to TRBJ1-5; TRBD1 agrees at 8 bases. Germline trimming cut 5 bases from V and 6 bases from J; bases unmatched to any gene: 6. Germline CDR1 reads MGHRA; CDR2 reads YSYEKL. This CDR3 spans 14 amino acids. CDR3 coding DNA: TGCGCCAGCAGCTTTGGACAGGGCTCTCAGCCCCAGCATTTT. Translating it yields CASSFGQGSQPQHF.